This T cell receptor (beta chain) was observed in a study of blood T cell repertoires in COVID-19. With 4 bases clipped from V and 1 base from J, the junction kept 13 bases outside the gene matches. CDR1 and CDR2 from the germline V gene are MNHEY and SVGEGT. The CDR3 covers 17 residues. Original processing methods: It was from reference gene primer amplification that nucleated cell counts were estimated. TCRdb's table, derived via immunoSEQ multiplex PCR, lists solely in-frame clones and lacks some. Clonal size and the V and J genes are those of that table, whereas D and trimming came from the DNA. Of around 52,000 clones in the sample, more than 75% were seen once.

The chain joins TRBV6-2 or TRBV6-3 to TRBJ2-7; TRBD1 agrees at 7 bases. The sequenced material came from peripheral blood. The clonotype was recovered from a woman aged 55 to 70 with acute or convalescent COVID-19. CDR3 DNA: TGTGCCAGCAGTTCCATGGACAGGTGGAGTGCATCCTACGAGCAGTACTTC. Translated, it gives CASSSMDRWSASYEQYF.